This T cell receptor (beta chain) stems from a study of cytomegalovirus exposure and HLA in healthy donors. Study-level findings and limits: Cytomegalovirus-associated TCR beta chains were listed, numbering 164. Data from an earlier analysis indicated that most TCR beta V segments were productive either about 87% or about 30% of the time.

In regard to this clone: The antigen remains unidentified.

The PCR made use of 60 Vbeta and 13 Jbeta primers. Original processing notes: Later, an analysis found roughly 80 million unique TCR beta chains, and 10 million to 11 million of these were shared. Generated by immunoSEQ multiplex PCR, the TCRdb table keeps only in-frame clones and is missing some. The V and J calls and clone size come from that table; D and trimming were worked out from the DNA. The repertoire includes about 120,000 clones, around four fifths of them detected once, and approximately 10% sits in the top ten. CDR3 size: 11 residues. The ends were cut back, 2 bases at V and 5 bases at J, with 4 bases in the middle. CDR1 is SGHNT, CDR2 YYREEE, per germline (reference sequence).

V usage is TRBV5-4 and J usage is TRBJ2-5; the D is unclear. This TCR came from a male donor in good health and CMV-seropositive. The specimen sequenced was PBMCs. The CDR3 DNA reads TGTGCCAGCAGCTTCGGGGAGACCCAGTACTTC. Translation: CASSFGETQYF.